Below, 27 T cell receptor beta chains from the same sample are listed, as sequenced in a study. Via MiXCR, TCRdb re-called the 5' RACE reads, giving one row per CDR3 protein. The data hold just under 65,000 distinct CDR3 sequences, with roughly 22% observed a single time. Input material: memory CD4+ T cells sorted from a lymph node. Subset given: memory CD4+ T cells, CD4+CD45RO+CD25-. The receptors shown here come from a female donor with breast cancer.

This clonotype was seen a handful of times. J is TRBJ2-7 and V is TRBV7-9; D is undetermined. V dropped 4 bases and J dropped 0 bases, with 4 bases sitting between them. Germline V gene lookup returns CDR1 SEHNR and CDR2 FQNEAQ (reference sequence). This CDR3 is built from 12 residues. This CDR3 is CASSSYSYEQYF. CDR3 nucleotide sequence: TGTGCCAGCAGCTCTTACTCCTACGAGCAGTACTTC. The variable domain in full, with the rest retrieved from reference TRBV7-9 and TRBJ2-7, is DTGVSQNPRHKITKRGQNVTFRCDPISEHNRLYWYRQTLGQGPEFLTYFQNEAQLEKSRLLSDRFSAERPKGSFSTLEIQRTEQGDSAMYLCASSSYSYEQYFGPGTRLTVT.

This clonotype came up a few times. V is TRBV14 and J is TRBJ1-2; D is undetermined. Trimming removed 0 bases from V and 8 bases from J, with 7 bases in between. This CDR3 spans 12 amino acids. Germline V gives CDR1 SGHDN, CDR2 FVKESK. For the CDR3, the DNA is TGTGCCAGCAGCCAAGAGGGCAGGGGCTACACCTTC. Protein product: CASSQEGRGYTF.

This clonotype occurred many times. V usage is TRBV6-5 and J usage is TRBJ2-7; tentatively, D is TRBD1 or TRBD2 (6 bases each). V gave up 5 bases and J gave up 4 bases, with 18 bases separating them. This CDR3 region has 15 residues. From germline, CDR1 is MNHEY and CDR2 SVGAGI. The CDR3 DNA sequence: TGTGCCAGCAGTCCCAGTTGGAGGGGGTTGTACGAGCAGTACTTC. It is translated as CASSPSWRGLYEQYF.

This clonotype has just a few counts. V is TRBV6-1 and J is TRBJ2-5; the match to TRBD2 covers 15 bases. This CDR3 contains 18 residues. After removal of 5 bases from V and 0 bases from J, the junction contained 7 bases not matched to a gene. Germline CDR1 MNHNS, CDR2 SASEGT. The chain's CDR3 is CASSWWTSGGEYQETQYF. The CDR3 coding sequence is TGTGCCAGCAGTTGGTGGACTAGCGGGGGGGAGTACCAAGAGACCCAGTACTTC.

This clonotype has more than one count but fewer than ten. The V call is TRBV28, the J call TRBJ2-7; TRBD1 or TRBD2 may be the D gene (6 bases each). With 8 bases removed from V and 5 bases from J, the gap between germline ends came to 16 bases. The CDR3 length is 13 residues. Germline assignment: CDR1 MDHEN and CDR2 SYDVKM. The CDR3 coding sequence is TGTGCCAGCGTGTCAGGGGACTCGGACGAGCAGTACTTC. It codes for CASVSGDSDEQYF.

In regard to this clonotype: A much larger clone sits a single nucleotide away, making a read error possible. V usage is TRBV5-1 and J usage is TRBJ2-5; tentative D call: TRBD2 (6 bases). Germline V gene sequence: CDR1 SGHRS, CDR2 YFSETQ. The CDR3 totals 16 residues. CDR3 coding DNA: TGCGCCAGCAGCTGGGGCCTGGCTAGCGCACAAGAGGCCCAGTACTTC. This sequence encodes CASSWGLASAQEAQYF.

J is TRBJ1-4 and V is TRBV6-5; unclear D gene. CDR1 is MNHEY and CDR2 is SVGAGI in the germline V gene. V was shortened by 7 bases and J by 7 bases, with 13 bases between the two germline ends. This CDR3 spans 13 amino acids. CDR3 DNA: TGTGCCAGCATGTCGGAAGTGGGTGAAAAACTGTTTTTT. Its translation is CASMSEVGEKLFF.

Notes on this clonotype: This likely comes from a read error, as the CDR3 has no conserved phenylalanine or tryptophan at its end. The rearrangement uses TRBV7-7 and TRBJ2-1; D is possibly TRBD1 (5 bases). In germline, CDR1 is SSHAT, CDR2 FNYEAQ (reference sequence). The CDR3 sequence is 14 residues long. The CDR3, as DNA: TGTGCTAGCAGCTTAGGTCCAGGGCCAGGTGAGCAGTTCCTC. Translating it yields CASSLGPGPGEQFL.

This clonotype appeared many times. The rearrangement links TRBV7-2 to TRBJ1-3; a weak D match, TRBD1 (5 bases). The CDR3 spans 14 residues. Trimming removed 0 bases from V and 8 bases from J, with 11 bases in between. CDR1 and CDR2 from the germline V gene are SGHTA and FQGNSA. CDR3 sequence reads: CASSLAGPSDTIYF. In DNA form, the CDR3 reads TGTGCCAGCAGCTTAGCGGGGCCCTCCGACACCATATATTTT.

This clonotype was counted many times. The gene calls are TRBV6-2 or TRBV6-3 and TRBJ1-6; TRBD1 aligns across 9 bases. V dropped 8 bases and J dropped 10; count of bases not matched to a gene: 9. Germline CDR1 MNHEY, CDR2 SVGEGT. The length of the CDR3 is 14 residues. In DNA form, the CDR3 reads TGTGCCAGCGAATGGGGACAGGGCGGATCACCCCTCCACTTT. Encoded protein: CASEWGQGGSPLHF.

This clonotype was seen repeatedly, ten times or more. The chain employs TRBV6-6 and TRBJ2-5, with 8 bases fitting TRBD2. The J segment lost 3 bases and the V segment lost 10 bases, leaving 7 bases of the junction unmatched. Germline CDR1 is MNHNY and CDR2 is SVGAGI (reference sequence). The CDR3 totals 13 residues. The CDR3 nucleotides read TGTGCCACATCCGGGACTAGAAAAGAGACCCAGTACTTC. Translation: CATSGTRKETQYF.

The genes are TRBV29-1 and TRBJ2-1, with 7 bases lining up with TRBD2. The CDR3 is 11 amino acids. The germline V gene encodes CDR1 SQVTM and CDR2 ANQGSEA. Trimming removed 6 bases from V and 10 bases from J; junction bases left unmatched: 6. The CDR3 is CSVRLAGEQFF. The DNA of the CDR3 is TGCAGCGTACGACTAGCTGGGGAGCAGTTCTTC.

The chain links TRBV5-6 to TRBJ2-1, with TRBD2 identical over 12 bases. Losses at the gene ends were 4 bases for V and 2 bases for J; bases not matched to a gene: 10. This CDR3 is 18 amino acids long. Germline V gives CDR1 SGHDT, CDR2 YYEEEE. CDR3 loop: CASSALAGGPRAYNEQFF. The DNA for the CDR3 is TGTGCCAGCAGCGCCCTAGCGGGAGGGCCGCGCGCCTACAATGAGCAGTTCTTC.

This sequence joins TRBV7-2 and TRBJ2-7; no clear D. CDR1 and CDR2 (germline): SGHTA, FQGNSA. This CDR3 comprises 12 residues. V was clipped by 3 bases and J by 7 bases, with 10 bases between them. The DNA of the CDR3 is TGTGCCAGCAGCTTTTACACGAGGGAGCAGTACTTC. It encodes CASSFYTREQYF.

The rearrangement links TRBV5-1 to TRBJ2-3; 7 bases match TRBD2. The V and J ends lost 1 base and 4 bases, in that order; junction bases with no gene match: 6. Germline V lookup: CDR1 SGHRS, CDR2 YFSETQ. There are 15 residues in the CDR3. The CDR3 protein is CASSLLRELSDTQYF. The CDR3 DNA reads TGCGCCAGCAGCTTGCTGCGGGAGCTCTCAGATACGCAGTATTTT.

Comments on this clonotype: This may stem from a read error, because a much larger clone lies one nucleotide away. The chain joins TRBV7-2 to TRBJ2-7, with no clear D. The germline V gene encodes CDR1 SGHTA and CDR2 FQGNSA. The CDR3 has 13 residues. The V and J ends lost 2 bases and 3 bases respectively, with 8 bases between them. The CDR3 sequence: CASSLQDRYEQYF. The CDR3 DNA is TGTGCCAGCAGCTTACAGGACCGCTACGAGCAGTACTTC.

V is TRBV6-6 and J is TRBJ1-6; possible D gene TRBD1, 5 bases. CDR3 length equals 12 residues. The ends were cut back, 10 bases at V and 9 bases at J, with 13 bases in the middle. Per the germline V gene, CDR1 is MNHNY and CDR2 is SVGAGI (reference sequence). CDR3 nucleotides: TGTGCCATTCGAGGGGCTAGTTCACCCCTCCACTTT. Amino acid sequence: CAIRGASSPLHF.

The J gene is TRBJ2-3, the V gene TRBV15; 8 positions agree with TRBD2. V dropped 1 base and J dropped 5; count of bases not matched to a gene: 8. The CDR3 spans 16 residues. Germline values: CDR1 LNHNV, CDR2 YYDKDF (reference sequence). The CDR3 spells CATSRGKREYLDTQYF. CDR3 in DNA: TGTGCCACCAGCAGAGGAAAGCGGGAGTACTTAGATACGCAGTATTTT.

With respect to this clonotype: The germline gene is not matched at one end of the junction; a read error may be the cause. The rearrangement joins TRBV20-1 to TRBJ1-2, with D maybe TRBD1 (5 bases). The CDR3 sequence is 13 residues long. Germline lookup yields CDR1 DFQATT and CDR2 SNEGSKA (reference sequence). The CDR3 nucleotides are TGCAGTGCTAGTGAACAGGAGAACTATGGCTACGCCTTC. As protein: CSASEQENYGYAF.

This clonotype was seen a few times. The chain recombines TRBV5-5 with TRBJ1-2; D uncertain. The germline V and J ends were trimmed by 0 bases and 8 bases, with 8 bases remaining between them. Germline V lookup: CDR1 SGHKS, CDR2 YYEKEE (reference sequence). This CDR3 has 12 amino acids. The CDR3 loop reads CASSLVGRGYTF. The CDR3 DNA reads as TGTGCCAGCAGCTTGGTAGGGCGGGGCTACACCTTC.

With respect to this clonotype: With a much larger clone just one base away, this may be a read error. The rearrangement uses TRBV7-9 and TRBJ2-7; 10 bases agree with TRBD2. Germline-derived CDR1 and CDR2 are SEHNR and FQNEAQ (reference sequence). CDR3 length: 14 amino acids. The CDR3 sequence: CANSLASGSYEQYF. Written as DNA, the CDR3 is TGTGCCAACAGCTTAGCTAGCGGGAGTTACGAGCAGTACTTC.

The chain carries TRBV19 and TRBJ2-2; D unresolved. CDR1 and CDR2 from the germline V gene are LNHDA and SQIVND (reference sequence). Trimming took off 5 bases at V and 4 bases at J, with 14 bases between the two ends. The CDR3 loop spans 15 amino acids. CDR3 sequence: CASSVRDGPTGELFF. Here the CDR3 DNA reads TGTGCCAGTAGTGTCCGAGACGGGCCCACCGGGGAGCTGTTTTTT.

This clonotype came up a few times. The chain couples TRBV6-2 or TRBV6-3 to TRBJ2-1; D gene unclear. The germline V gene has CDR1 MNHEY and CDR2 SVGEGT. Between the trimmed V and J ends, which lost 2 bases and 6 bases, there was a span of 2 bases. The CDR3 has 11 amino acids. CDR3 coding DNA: TGTGCCAGCAGTTACCTCAATGAGCAGTTCTTC. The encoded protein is CASSYLNEQFF.

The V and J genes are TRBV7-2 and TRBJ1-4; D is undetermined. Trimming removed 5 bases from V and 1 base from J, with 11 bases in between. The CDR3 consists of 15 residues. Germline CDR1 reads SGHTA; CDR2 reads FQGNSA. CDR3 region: CASSTYMGTNEKLFF. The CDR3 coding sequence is TGTGCCAGCAGCACTTACATGGGAACTAATGAAAAACTGTTTTTT.

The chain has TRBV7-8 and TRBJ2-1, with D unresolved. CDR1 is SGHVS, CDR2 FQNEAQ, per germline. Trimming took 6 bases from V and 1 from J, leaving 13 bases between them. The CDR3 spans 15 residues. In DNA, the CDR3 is TGTGCCAGCAGTCCCGGTTGGGGATCCTACAATGAGCAGTTCTTC. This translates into CASSPGWGSYNEQFF.

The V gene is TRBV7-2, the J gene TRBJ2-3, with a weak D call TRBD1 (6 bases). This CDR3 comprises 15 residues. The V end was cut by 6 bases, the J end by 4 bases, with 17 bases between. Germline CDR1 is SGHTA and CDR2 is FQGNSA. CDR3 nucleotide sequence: TGTGCCAGCAGGAGGGACATGATCGACTCAGATACGCAGTATTTT. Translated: CASRRDMIDSDTQYF.

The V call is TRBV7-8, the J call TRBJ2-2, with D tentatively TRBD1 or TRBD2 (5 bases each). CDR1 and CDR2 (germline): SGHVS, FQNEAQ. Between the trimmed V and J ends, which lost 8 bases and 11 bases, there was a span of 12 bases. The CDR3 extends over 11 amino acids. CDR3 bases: TGTGCCAGCGGGGGTCTGAAAGAGCTGTTTTTT. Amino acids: CASGGLKELFF. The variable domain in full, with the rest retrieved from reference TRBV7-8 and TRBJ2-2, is GAGVSQSPRYKVAKRGQDVALRCDPISGHVSLFWYQQALGQGPEFLTYFQNEAQLDKSGLPSDRFFAERPEGSVSTLKIQRTQQEDSAVYLCASGGLKELFFGEGSRLTVL.